These 16 T cell receptor beta chains share one sample of origin, sequenced in a study of T cell repertoires in cytomegalovirus infection. For these receptors, no antigen is known. A single record per CDR3 protein comes from TCRdb applying MiXCR to the reads. The table lists 57,000 or so distinct CDR3 sequences, roughly 34% of them singletons. The sequenced sample was PBMCs, sequenced either directly or after in vitro stimulation (not recorded which). The receptors derive from a human donor in good health (CMV status not recorded). Some clones in this sample may be carry-over from other donors' samples.

The genes are TRBV12-3 or TRBV12-4 and TRBJ2-1; D not certain. With the DNA end fitting TRBJ2-7 better, the J assignment may be wrong. The CDR3 runs to 11 residues. CDR3 sequence: CASSLRSEQYF. In nucleotides, the CDR3 is TGTGCCAGCAGTTTAAGAAGTGAGCAGTACTTC.

V is TRBV27 and J is TRBJ1-1; 8 nucleotides match TRBD1. The V gene's germline CDR1 is MNHEY and CDR2 SMNVEV (reference sequence). V shed 7 bases and J 5 bases; nucleotides not matched to a gene: 12. The CDR3 has 15 amino acids. This chain's CDR3 is CASTTGRDRITEAFF. The CDR3, as DNA: TGTGCCAGCACCACGGGCCGGGACAGGATTACTGAAGCTTTCTTT.

The CDR3 protein is CAISEDGLNSPLHF. In nucleotides, the CDR3 is TGTGCCATCAGTGAGGACGGGCTCAATTCACCCCTCCACTTT. The chain uses TRBV10-3 and TRBJ1-6, with D hard to call. CDR3 length: 14 residues. V lost 2 bases and J 7 bases, leaving 9 bases between the germline ends. Germline V gene data show CDR1 as ENHRY and CDR2 as SYGVKD.

This clonotype was detected ten times or more. The chain employs TRBV12-3 or TRBV12-4 and TRBJ1-1; the match to TRBD1 covers 10 bases. This CDR3 is 15 amino acids long. The V and J ends lost 1 base and 5 bases, in that order; junction bases with no gene match: 4. The CDR3, as DNA: TGTGCCAGCAGTTTAGTGACAGGGGGCGATACTGAAGCTTTCTTT. It is translated as CASSLVTGGDTEAFF.

This clonotype appeared once. V and J are TRBV10-3 and TRBJ2-2; 8 nucleotides match TRBD1. Germline V gene sequence: CDR1 ENHRY, CDR2 SYGVKD. J was trimmed by 3 bases and V by 4 bases; bases with no gene match: 1. CDR3 length: 14 residues. The DNA for the CDR3 is TGTGCCATCAGTGCGACAGGGGACACCGGGGAGCTGTTTTTT. Translated, it gives CAISATGDTGELFF.

The V call is TRBV12-3 or TRBV12-4, the J call TRBJ2-7; 10 bases fit TRBD1. This CDR3 is built from 15 residues. Losses at the gene ends were 5 bases for V and 7 bases for J; bases not matched to a gene: 11. CDR3 region: CASSISRWTGGEQYF. The CDR3 DNA reads TGTGCCAGCAGTATTTCTCGATGGACAGGGGGGGAGCAGTACTTC.

This sequence joins TRBV2 and TRBJ2-7; TRBD2 agrees at 9 bases. This CDR3 contains 14 residues. J gave up 4 bases and V 8 bases, and 9 bases lay outside the gene matches. Germline V gene sequence: CDR1 SNHLY, CDR2 FYNNEI. The CDR3 bases are TGTGCCAGCGATAGCGGGAGTACAATGTACGAGCAGTACTTC. Its protein product is CASDSGSTMYEQYF. Drawing the rest from reference TRBV2 and TRBJ2-7, the complete variable domain is EPEVTQTPSHQVTQMGQEVILRCVPISNHLYFYWYRQILGQKVEFLVSFYNNEISEKSEIFDDQFSVERPDGSNFTLKIRSTKLEDSAMYFCASDSGSTMYEQYFGPGTRLTVT.

At least ten counts were recorded for this clonotype. The chain employs TRBV7-2 and TRBJ2-3, with a weak D call TRBD1 (6 bases). Trimming pared 0 bases from V and 5 bases from J, leaving 9 bases between. CDR1 and CDR2 (germline): SGHTA, FQGNSA. The CDR3 length is 14 residues. This CDR3 reads CASSLAGAEDTQYF. The CDR3 DNA follows: TGTGCCAGCAGCTTAGCGGGGGCCGAAGATACGCAGTATTTT.

There are many counts of this clonotype. This chain uses TRBV7-9 with TRBJ2-1; maybe TRBD2 (5 bases). The V gene's germline CDR1 is SEHNR and CDR2 FQNEAQ (reference sequence). The CDR3 has 12 amino acids. Trimming pared 3 bases from V and 15 bases from J, leaving 15 bases between. The CDR3 nucleotides read TGTGCCAGCAGCTTTCGGGGTGGGGAGACGTTCTTC. Amino acids: CASSFRGGETFF.

This chain uses TRBV7-2 with TRBJ2-5; D ambiguous. The CDR3 has 12 amino acids. Trimming pared 2 bases from V and 5 bases from J, leaving 6 bases between. The V gene's germline CDR1 is SGHTA and CDR2 FQGNSA. In nucleotides, the CDR3 is TGTGCCAGCAGCTTACTATCGGAGACCCAGTACTTC. Protein: CASSLLSETQYF.

The chain combines TRBV7-2 with TRBJ2-3; tentative D call: TRBD2 (5 bases). Per the germline V gene, CDR1 is SGHTA and CDR2 is FQGNSA. The ends were cut back, 4 bases at V and 6 bases at J, with 14 bases in the middle. The CDR3 has 14 amino acids. CDR3 loop: CASSSMGVNDTQYF. CDR3 in DNA: TGTGCCAGCAGCTCGATGGGAGTGAATGATACGCAGTATTTT.

The chain is built from TRBV19 and TRBJ2-2, with D hard to call. Germline lookup yields CDR1 LNHDA and CDR2 SQIVND (reference sequence). CDR3 length: 17 residues. The V gene lost 3 bases and the J gene lost 4 bases, with 18 bases spanning the gap. In DNA form, the CDR3 reads TGTGCCAGTAGTATTAAGGTGGCAAGGGCTGGCACCGGGGAGCTGTTTTTT. This gives the protein CASSIKVARAGTGELFF. Looking up the rest from reference TRBV19 and TRBJ2-2 gives the full variable domain: DGGITQSPKYLFRKEGQNVTLSCEQNLNHDAMYWYRQDPGQGLRLIYYSQIVNDFQKGDIAEGYSVSREKKESFPLTVTSAQKNPTAFYLCASSIKVARAGTGELFFGEGSRLTVL.

This clonotype was recorded many times. The V gene is TRBV7-9, the J gene TRBJ2-3, with TRBD2 as a possible D gene (5 bases). The V end lost 0 bases, the J end lost 4 bases, and 5 bases lay between the germline ends. Germline CDR1 is SEHNR and CDR2 is FQNEAQ (reference sequence). This CDR3 contains 13 residues. For the CDR3, the DNA is TGTGCCAGCAGCTTAGCCGGGGCAGATACGCAGTATTTT. This codes for CASSLAGADTQYF.

The chain recombines TRBV20-1 with TRBJ1-3; D is perhaps TRBD1 (5 bases). The CDR3 runs to 14 residues. Germline CDR1 reads DFQATT; CDR2 reads SNEGSKA (reference sequence). Trimming pared 5 bases from V and 0 bases from J, leaving 11 bases between. DNA of the CDR3: TGCAGTGCTTTAGACAGCCTCTCTGGAAACACCATATATTTT. This translates into CSALDSLSGNTIYF.

This chain joins TRBV12-3 or TRBV12-4 and TRBJ2-2; D perhaps matches TRBD2 (7 bases). CDR3 size: 15 residues. V lost 5 bases and J 2 bases, leaving 12 bases between the germline ends. The DNA of the CDR3 is TGTGCCAGCAGTCTGGGGGGGGCCAACACCGGGGAGCTGTTTTTT. Amino acid sequence: CASSLGGANTGELFF.

The chain couples TRBV5-1 to TRBJ1-1; no clear D gene. The CDR3 has 14 residues. Germline values: CDR1 SGHRS, CDR2 YFSETQ. The V end lost 7 bases, the J end lost 0 bases, and 13 bases lay between the germline ends. The CDR3 loop is CASRPSGMNTEAFF. CDR3 DNA: TGCGCCAGCCGCCCTTCTGGGATGAACACTGAAGCTTTCTTT.